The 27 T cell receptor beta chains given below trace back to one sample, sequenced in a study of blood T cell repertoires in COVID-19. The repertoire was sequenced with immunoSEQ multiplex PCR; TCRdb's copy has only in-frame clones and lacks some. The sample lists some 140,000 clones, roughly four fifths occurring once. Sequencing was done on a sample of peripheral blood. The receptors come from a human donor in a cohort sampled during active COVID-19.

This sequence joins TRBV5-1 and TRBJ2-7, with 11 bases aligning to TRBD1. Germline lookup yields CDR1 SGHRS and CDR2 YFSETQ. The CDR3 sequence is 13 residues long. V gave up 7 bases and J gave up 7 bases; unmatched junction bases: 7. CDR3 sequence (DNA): TGCGCCAGCGGACGGACAGGGGGCGATGAGCAGTACTTC. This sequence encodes CASGRTGGDEQYF. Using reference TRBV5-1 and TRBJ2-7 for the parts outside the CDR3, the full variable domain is KAGVTQTPRYLIKTRGQQVTLSCSPISGHRSVSWYQQTPGQGLQFLFEYFSETQRNKGNFPGRFSGRQFSNSRSEMNVSTLELGDSALYLCASGRTGGDEQYFGPGTRLTVT.

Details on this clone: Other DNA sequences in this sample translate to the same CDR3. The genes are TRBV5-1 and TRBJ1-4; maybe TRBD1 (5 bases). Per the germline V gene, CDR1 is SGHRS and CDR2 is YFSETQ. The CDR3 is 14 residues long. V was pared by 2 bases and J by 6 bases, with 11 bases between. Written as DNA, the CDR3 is TGCGCCAGCAGCTTTACCGGGGGAGATGAAAAACTGTTTTTT. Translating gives CASSFTGGDEKLFF.

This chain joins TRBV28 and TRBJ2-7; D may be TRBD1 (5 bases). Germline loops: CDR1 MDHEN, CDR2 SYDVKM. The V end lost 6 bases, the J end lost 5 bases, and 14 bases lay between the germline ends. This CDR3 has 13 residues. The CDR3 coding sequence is TGTGCCAGCAGCCCCATAGGGGTCCACGAGCAGTACTTC. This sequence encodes CASSPIGVHEQYF.

The CDR3 sequence is CASSQARETQYF. CDR3 nucleotide sequence: TGTGCCAGCAGCCAAGCTAGGGAGACCCAGTACTTC. The V gene is TRBV3-1 (or the pseudogene TRBV3-2), the J gene TRBJ2-5; D is unresolved. CDR1 is LGHDT and CDR2 is YNNKEL in the germline V gene (reference sequence). This CDR3 region has 12 residues. Trimming took 1 base from V and 5 from J, leaving 5 bases between them.

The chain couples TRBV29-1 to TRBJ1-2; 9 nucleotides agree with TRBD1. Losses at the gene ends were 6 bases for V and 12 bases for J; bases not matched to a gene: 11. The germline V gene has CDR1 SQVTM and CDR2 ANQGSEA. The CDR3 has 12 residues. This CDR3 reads CSVHGGQGSNTF. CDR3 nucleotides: TGCAGCGTCCACGGGGGACAGGGTTCCAACACCTTC.

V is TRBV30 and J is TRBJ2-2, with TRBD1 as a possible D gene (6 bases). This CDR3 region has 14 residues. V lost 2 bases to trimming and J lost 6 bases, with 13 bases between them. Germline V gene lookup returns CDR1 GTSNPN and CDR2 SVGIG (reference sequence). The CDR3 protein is CAWSLTRGSGELFF. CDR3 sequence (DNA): TGTGCCTGGAGTTTGACCAGGGGTTCCGGGGAGCTGTTTTTT.

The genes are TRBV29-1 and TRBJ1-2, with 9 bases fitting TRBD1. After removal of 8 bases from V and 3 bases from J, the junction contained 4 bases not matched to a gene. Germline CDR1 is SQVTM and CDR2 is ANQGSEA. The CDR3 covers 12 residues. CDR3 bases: TGCAGCTCACGGGACAGGGACTATGGCTACACCTTC. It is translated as CSSRDRDYGYTF.

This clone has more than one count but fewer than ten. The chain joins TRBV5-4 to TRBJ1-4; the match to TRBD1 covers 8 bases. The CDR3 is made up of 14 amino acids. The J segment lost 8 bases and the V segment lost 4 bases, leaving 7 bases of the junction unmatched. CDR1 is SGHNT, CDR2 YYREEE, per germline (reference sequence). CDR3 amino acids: CASSKDREQEKLFF. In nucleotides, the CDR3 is TGTGCCAGCAGCAAGGACAGGGAGCAAGAAAAACTGTTTTTT.

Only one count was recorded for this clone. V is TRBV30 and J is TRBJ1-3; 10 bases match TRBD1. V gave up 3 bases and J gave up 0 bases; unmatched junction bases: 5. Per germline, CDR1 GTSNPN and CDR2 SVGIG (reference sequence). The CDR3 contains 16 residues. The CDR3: CAWSRQGASSGNTIYF. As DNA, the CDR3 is TGTGCCTGGAGCAGACAGGGGGCGAGCTCTGGAAACACCATATATTTT.

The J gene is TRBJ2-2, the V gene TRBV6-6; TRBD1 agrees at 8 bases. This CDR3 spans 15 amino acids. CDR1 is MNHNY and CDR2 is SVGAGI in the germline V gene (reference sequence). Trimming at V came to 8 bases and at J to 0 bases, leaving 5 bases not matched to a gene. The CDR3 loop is CASLQDRANTGELFF. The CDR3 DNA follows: TGTGCCAGCCTACAGGACAGGGCGAACACCGGGGAGCTGTTTTTT.

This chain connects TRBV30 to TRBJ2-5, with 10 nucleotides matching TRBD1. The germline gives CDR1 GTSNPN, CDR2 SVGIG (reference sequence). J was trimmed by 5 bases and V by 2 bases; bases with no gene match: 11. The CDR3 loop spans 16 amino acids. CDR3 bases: TGTGCCTGGAGTATAGGGACAGGGGTGAAAAGGGAGACCCAGTACTTC. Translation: CAWSIGTGVKRETQYF.

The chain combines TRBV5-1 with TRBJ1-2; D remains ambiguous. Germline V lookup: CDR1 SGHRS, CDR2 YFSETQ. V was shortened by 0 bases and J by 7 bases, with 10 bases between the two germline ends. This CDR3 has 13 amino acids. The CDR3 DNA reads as TGCGCCAGCAGCTTGGTTTTGGGAGGTGGCTACACCTTC. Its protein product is CASSLVLGGGYTF.

The CDR3 reads CASSLGTGTVYEQYF. In nucleotides, the CDR3 is TGTGCCAGCAGCTTAGGGACAGGGACAGTCTACGAGCAGTACTTC. The chain has TRBV11-2 and TRBJ2-7; 8 positions agree with TRBD1. The CDR3 contains 15 residues. J gave up 3 bases and V 1 base, and 5 bases lay outside the gene matches. Germline V gives CDR1 SGHAT, CDR2 FQNNGV.

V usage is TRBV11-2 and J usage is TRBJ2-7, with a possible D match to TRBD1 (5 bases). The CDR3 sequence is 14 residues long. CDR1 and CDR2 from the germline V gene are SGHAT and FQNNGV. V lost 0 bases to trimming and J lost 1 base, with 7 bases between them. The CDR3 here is CASSLDRQSYEQYF. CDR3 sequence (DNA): TGTGCCAGCAGCTTAGACCGACAGTCCTACGAGCAGTACTTC.

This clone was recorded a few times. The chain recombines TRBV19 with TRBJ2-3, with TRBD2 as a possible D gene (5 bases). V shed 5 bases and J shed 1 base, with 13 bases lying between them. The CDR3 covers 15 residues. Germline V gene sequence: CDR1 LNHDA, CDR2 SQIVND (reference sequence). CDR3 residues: CASSWSGGGTDTQYF. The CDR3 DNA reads TGTGCCAGTAGTTGGTCTGGAGGAGGCACAGATACGCAGTATTTT.

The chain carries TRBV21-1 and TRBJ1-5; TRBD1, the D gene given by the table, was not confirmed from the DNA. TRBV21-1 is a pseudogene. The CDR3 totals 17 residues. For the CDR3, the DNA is TGTGCCAGCAGCAAAGGCCCGGGACAGGGGGCTGATCAGCCCCAGCATTTT. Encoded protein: CASSKGPGQGADQPQHF.

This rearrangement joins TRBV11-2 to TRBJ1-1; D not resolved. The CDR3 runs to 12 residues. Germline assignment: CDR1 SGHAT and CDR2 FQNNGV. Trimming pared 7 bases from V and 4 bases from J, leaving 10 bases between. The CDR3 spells CASNHGGTEAFF. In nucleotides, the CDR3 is TGTGCCAGCAACCACGGCGGCACTGAAGCTTTCTTT.

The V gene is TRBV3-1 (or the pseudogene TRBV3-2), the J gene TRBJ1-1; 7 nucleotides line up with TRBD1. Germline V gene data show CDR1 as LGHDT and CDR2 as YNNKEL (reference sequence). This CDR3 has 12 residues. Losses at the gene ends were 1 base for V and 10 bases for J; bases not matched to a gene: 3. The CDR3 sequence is CASSQVTGVAFF. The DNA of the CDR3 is TGTGCCAGCAGCCAAGTCACAGGGGTAGCTTTCTTT.

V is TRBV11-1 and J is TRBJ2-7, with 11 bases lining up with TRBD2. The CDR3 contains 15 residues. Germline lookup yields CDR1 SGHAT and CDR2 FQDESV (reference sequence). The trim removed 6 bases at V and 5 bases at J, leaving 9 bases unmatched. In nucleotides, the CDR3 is TGTGCCAGCAGAACCCTAGCGGGGGGCTCTAACGAGCAGTACTTC. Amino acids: CASRTLAGGSNEQYF.

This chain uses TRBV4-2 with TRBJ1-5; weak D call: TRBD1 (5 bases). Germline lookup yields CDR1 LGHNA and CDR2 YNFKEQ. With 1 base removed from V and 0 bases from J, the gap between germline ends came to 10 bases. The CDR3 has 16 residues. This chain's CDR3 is CASSQGGGDSNQPQHF. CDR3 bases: TGTGCCAGCAGCCAAGGCGGGGGGGATAGCAATCAGCCCCAGCATTTT.

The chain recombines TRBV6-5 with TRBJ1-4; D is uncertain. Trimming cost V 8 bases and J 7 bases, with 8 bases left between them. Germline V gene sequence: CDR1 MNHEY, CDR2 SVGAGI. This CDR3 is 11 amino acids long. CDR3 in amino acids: CASLGLEKLFF. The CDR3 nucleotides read TGTGCCAGCCTGGGCCTTGAAAAACTGTTTTTT.

CDR3 nucleotides: TGTGCCAGCAGGACCACAGGGTCCTACGAGCAGTACTTC. It yields the protein CASRTTGSYEQYF. J is TRBJ2-7 and V is TRBV27, with D possibly matching TRBD1 (6 bases). The CDR3 runs to 13 residues. The ends were cut back, 6 bases at V and 1 base at J, with 10 bases in the middle. Germline loops: CDR1 MNHEY, CDR2 SMNVEV (reference sequence).

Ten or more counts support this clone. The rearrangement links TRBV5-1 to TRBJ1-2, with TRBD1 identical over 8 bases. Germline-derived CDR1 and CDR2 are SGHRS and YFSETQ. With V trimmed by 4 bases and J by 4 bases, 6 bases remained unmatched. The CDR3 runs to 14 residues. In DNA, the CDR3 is TGCGCCAGCAGCAGAGGGACAGGTCTCTATGGCTACACCTTC. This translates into CASSRGTGLYGYTF.

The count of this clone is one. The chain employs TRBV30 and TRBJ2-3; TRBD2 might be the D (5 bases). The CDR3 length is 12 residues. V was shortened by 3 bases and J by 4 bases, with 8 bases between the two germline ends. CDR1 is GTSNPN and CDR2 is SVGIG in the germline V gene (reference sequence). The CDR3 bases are TGTGCCTGGAGACTAGTCTCAGATACGCAGTATTTT. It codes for CAWRLVSDTQYF.

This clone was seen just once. The CDR3 loop is CASSQGGEGSYEQYF. Here the CDR3 DNA reads TGTGCCAGCAGCCAAGGAGGGGAGGGGAGCTACGAGCAGTACTTC. This chain uses TRBV4-2 with TRBJ2-7; 7 positions agree with TRBD2. The germline V gene has CDR1 LGHNA and CDR2 YNFKEQ. Trimming cost V 1 base and J 3 bases; bases outside gene matches: 6. This CDR3 contains 15 residues.

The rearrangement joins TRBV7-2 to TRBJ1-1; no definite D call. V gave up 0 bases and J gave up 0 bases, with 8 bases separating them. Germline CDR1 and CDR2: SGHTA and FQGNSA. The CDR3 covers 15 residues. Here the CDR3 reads CASSLAHNMNTEAFF. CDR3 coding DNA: TGTGCCAGCAGCTTAGCTCACAACATGAACACTGAAGCTTTCTTT.

The CDR3 DNA reads TGTGCCAGCAGTCCCACCGGGACAGGACATGGCTACACCTTC. It specifies CASSPTGTGHGYTF. The V gene is TRBV6-2 or TRBV6-3, the J gene TRBJ1-2; TRBD1 aligns across 8 bases. This CDR3 region has 14 residues. The germline V gene has CDR1 MNHEY and CDR2 SVGEGT. Trimming removed 5 bases from V and 6 bases from J; junction bases left unmatched: 8.